The rows below give T cell receptor beta chains drawn from one sample of a study of blood T cell repertoires in COVID-19. Sequencing used immunoSEQ multiplex PCR; TCRdb keeps in-frame clones, though not all of them. The sample lists under 200,000 clones, around nine tenths seen once, with about 2.6% in the top ten. Input material: peripheral blood. These receptor sequences come from a woman older than 75 with COVID-19, enrolled during active disease. CDR3s leave out the opening cysteine and the closing phenylalanine or tryptophan. The D gene is left open where the match is weak.

V: TRBV6-5
D: TRBD1
J: TRBJ1-2
CDR3: ASSYNRGSSYGYT

V: TRBV20-1
D: -
J: TRBJ1-6
CDR3: SASYRVSPLH

V: TRBV9
D: TRBD1
J: TRBJ2-7
CDR3: ASSAGQGVEQY

V: TRBV5-1
D: -
J: TRBJ1-2
CDR3: ASSVEQSGFYGYT

V: TRBV27
D: TRBD2
J: TRBJ2-1
CDR3: ASSSQLAGSYNEQF

V: TRBV3-1/TRBV3-2
D: -
J: TRBJ1-2
CDR3: ASSQDSQGLGGYT

V: TRBV5-4
D: -
J: TRBJ2-1
CDR3: ASSLDSSYNEQF

V: TRBV18
D: -
J: TRBJ2-1
CDR3: ASSPRVILSSYNEQF

V: TRBV7-7
D: -
J: TRBJ1-1
CDR3: ASSAQINTEAF

V: TRBV29-1
D: -
J: TRBJ2-6
CDR3: SVDQGSGANVLT

V: TRBV6-2/TRBV6-3
D: TRBD1
J: TRBJ1-6
CDR3: ASSPGQGALDNSPLH

V: TRBV7-8
D: -
J: TRBJ1-1
CDR3: ASSLTEPWTEAF

V: TRBV18
D: TRBD1
J: TRBJ1-1
CDR3: ASSPPGQTITEAF

V: TRBV18
D: -
J: TRBJ1-5
CDR3: ASSPDGVNQPQH

V: TRBV28
D: TRBD1
J: TRBJ1-2
CDR3: ASSDMGQGNYGYT

V: TRBV25-1
D: -
J: TRBJ1-2
CDR3: ASSEAHRRYT

V: TRBV18
D: -
J: TRBJ2-5
CDR3: ASSPGWQVQETQY

V: TRBV18
D: -
J: TRBJ1-3
CDR3: ASSPSLQGNTIY

V: TRBV5-5
D: -
J: TRBJ1-5
CDR3: ASSRTDSNQPQH

V: TRBV7-9
D: TRBD1
J: TRBJ1-4
CDR3: ASSPRATGVHEKLF

V: TRBV14
D: -
J: TRBJ2-3
CDR3: ASSPPTRNRVDTQY

V: TRBV28
D: -
J: TRBJ2-2
CDR3: ASSLPGGELF